This T cell receptor (beta chain) comes out of a study of identical twins. Overall study results and limits: The models systematically underestimated how much out-of-frame TCR alpha was shared in monozygotic twins.

CDR1 SGHRS and CDR2 YFSETQ come from the germline V gene. The CDR3 has 16 amino acids. J lost 7 bases, V lost 4 bases, and 13 bases had no gene match. A note on this clonotype: Its antigen is undetermined.

A single record per CDR3 protein comes from TCRdb applying MiXCR to the 5' RACE reads. The sample contains 600,000 to 700,000 distinct CDR3 sequences, about 20% of which appear only once. These data also featured in a second study, about T cells expressing NK-cell markers.

The TCR comes from a woman aged 18-29 years in good health. The sequencing sample was made of PBMCs. The chain uses TRBV5-1 and TRBJ2-1; 8 nucleotides align to TRBD2. In nucleotides, the CDR3 is TGCGCCAGCAGCCCCAAAACCGGGGGGGAGTCGAATGAGCAGTTCTTC. Translation: CASSPKTGGESNEQFF. Looking up the rest from reference TRBV5-1 and TRBJ2-1 gives the full variable domain: KAGVTQTPRYLIKTRGQQVTLSCSPISGHRSVSWYQQTPGQGLQFLFEYFSETQRNKGNFPGRFSGRQFSNSRSEMNVSTLELGDSALYLCASSPKTGGESNEQFFGPGTRLTVL.